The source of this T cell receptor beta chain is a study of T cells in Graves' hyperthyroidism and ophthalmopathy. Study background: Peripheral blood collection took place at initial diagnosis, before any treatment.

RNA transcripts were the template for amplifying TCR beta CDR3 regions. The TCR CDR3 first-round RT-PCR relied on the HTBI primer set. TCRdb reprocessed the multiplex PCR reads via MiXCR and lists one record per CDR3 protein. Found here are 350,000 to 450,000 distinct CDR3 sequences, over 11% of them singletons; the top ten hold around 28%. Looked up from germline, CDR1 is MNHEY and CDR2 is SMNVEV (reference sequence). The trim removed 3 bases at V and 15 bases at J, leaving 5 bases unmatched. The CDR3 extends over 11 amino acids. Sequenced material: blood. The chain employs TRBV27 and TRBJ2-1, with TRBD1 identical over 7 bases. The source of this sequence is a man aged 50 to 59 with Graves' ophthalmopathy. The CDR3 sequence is CASSFGQAWFF. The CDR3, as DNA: TGTGCCAGCAGTTTCGGACAGGCGTGGTTCTTC.